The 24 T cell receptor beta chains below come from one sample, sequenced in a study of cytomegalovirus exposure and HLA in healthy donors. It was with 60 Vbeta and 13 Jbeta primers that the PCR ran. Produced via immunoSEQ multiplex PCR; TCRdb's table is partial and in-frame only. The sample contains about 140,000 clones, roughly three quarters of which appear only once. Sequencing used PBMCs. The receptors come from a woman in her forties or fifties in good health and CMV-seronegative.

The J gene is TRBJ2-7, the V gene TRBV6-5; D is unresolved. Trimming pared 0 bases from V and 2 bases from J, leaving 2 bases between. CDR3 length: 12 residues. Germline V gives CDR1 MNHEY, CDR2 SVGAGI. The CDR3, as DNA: TGTGCCAGCAGTTACTCTACCTACGAGCAGTACTTC. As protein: CASSYSTYEQYF.

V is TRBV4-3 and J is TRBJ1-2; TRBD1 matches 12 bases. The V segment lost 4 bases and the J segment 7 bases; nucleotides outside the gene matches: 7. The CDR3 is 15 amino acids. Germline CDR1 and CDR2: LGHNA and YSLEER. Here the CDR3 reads CASSPAGQGAGGYTF. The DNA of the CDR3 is TGCGCCAGCAGCCCAGCGGGACAGGGGGCTGGTGGCTACACCTTC.

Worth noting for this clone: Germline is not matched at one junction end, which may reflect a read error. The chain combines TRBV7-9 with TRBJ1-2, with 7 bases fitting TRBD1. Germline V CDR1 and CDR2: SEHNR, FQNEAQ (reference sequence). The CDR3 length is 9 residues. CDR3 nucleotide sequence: TGTGCCAGCAGCTCCGGGACAGACTTC. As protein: CASSSGTDF.

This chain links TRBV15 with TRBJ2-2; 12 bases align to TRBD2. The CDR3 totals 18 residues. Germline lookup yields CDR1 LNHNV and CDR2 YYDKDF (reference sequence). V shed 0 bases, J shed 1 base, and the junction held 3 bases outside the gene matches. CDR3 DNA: TGTGCCACCAGCAGAGAACTAGCGGGGGGATTGAACACCGGGGAGCTGTTTTTT. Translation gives CATSRELAGGLNTGELFF. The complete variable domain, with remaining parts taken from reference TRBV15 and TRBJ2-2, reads DAMVIQNPRYQVTQFGKPVTLSCSQTLNHNVMYWYQQKSSQAPKLLFHYYDKDFNNEADTPDNFQSRRPNTSFCFLDIRSPGLGDTAMYLCATSRELAGGLNTGELFFGEGSRLTVL.

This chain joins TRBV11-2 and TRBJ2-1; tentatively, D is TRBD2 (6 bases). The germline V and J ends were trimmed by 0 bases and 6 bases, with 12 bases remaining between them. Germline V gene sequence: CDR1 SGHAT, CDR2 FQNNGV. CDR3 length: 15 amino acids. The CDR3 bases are TGTGCCAGCAGCTTAGAGGTGGGGGGTGTCAATGAGCAGTTCTTC. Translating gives CASSLEVGGVNEQFF.

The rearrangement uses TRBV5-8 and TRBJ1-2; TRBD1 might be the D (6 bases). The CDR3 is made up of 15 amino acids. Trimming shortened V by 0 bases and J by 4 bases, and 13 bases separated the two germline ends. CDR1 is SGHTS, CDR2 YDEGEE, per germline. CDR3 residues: CASSLVSGVVYGYTF. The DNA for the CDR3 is TGTGCCAGCAGCTTGGTATCAGGGGTCGTCTATGGCTACACCTTC.

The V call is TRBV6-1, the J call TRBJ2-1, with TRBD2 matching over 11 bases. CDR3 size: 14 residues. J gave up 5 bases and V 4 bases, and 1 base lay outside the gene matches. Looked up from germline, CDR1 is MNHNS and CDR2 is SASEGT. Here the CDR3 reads CASSASGGNNEQFF. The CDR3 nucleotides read TGTGCCAGCAGTGCTAGCGGGGGGAACAATGAGCAGTTCTTC.

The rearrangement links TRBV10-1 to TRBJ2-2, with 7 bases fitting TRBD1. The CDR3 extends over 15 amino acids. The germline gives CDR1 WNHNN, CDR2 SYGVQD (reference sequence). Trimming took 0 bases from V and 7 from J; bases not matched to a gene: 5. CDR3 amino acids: CASSESTGLHGELFF. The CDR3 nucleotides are TGCGCCAGCAGTGAGTCGACAGGGCTCCACGGGGAGCTGTTTTTT.

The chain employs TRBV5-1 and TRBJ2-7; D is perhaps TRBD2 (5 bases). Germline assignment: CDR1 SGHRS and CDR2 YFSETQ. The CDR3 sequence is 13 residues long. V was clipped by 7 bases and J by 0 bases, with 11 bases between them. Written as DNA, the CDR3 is TGCGCCAGCGGAGAGGGCTCCTCCTACGAGCAGTACTTC. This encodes CASGEGSSYEQYF.

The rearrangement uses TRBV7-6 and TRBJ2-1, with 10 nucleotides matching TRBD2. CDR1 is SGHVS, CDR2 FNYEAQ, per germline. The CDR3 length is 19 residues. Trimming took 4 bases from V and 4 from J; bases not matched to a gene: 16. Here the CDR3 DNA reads TGTGCCAGCAGCTCCCAACTAGCGGGGCCTTACTTATCTTACAATGAGCAGTTCTTC. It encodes CASSSQLAGPYLSYNEQFF.

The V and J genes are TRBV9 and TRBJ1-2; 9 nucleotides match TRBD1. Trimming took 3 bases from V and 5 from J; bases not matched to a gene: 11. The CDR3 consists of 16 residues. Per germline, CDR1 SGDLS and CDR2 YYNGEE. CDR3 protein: CASSDYGQGIGYGYTF. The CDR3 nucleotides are TGTGCCAGCAGCGATTATGGACAGGGGATCGGGTATGGCTACACCTTC.

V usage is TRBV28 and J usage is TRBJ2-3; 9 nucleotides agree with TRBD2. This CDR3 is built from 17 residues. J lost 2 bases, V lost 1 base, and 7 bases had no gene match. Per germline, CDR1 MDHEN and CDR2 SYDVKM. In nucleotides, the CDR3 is TGTGCCAGCAGTTTATATGGGCGGGGGGGTCCCACAGATACGCAGTATTTT. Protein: CASSLYGRGGPTDTQYF.

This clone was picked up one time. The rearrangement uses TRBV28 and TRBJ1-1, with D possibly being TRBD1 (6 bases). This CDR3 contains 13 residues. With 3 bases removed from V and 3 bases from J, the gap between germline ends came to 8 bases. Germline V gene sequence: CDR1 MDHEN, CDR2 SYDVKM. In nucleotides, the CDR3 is TGTGCCAGCAGTTTTGGACAGTACACTGAAGCTTTCTTT. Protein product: CASSFGQYTEAFF.

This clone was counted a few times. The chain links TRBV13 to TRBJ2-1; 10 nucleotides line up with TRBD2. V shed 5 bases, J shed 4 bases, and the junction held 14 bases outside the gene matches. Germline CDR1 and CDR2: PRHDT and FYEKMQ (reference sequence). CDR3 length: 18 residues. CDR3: CASSAQPLLAGAYNEQFF. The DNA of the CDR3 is TGTGCCAGCAGCGCCCAGCCCCTCCTAGCGGGGGCATACAATGAGCAGTTCTTC.

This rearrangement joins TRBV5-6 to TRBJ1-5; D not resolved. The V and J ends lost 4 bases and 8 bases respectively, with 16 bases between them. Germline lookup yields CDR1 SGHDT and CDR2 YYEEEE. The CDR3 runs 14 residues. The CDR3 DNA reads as TGTGCCAGCAGCGTCTGGAGGGAAATTAAGCCCCAGCATTTT. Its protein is CASSVWREIKPQHF. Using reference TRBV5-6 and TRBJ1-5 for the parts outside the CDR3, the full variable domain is DAGVTQSPTHLIKTRGQQVTLRCSPKSGHDTVSWYQQALGQGPQFIFQYYEEEERQRGNFPDRFSGHQFPNYSSELNVNALLLGDSALYLCASSVWREIKPQHFGDGTRLSIL.

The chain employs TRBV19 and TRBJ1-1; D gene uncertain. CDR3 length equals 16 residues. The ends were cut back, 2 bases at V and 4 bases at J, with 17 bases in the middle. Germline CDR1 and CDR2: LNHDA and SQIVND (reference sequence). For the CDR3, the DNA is TGTGCCAGTAGTATAAAGGGCGGGGATGATGGCACTGAAGCTTTCTTT. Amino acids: CASSIKGGDDGTEAFF.

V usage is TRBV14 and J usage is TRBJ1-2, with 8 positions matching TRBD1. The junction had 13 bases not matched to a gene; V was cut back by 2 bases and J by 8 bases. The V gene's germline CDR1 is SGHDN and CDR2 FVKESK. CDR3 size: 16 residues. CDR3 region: CASSQSDRGWARGYTF. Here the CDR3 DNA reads TGTGCCAGCAGCCAATCTGACAGGGGATGGGCTAGGGGCTACACCTTC.

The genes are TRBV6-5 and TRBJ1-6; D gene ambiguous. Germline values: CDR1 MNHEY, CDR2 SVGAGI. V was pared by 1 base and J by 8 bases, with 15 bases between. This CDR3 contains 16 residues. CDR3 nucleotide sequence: TGTGCCAGCAGTTACTTGGGCTCCGGCGGGGATTCACCCCTCCACTTT. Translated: CASSYLGSGGDSPLHF.

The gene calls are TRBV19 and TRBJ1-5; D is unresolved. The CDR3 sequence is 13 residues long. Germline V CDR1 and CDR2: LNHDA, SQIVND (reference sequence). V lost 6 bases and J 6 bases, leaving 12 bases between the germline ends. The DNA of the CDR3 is TGTGCCAGTAGCCAGGATCGGTCTCAGCCCCAGCATTTT. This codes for CASSQDRSQPQHF. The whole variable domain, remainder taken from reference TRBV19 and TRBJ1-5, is DGGITQSPKYLFRKEGQNVTLSCEQNLNHDAMYWYRQDPGQGLRLIYYSQIVNDFQKGDIAEGYSVSREKKESFPLTVTSAQKNPTAFYLCASSQDRSQPQHFGDGTRLSIL.

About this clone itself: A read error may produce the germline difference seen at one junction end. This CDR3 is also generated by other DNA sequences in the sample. This CDR3 reads CASSQPRDRASTDTQYF. For the CDR3, the DNA is TGCGCCAGCAGCCAGCCCCGGGACAGGGCTAGCACAGATACACAGTATTTT. This rearrangement joins TRBV4-1 to TRBJ2-3; TRBD1 aligns across 9 bases. Germline assignment: CDR1 MGHRA and CDR2 YSYEKL. CDR3 length equals 17 residues.

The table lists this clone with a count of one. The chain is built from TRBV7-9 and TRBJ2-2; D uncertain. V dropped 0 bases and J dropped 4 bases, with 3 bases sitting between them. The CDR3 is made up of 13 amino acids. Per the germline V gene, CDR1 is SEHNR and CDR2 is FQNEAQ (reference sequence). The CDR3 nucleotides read TGTGCCAGCAGCTTAGCGAGCACCGGGGAGCTGTTTTTT. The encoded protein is CASSLASTGELFF.

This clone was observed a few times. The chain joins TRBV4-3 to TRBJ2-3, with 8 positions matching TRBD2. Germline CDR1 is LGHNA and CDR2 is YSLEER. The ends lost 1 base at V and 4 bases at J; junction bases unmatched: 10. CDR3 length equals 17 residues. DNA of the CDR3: TGCGCCAGCAGCCAAGCCTTCCATCCGGGGGGGGCAGATACGCAGTATTTT. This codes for CASSQAFHPGGADTQYF.

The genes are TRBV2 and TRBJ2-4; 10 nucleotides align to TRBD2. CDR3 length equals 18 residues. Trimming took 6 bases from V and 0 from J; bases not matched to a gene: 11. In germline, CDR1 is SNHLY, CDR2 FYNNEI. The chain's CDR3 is CASRVTSGPTLAKNIQYF. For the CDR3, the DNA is TGTGCCAGCAGAGTGACTAGCGGGCCAACCCTAGCCAAAAACATTCAGTACTTC.

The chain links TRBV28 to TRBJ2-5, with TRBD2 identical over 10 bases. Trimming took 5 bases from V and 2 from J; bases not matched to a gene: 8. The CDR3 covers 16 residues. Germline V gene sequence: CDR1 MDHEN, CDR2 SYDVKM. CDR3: CASSPLNSGGQETQYF. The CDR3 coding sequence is TGTGCCAGCAGTCCCCTTAATAGCGGGGGGCAAGAGACCCAGTACTTC.